This T cell receptor beta chain is from a study of identical twins (dated by TCRdb to 2015 to 2016). Study-level background: TCR alpha and beta repertoires from monozygotic twins, unrelated adults of various ages and cord blood were deep-sequenced to test whether fetal clonotypes persist. To rule out contamination, replicate twin experiments were performed at different times with different library preparation protocols.

Every donor in the study was a healthy Caucasian. Three unrelated non-twin adults were also sequenced: a male aged 18 to 30, a male aged 50 to 59 and a female aged 50 to 59. Using Miltenyi CD45RO+ enrichment and human naive T-cell isolation kits, memory (CD45RO+) and naive T cells were isolated from PBMC. The table lists this clonotype with many counts. Its antigen is not yet known. Nothing much larger sits one base from this clone, and base qualities are not available. Preparation of the library involved 5' RACE. Sequencing relied on an Illumina HiSeq 2000. A universal primer binding site was added through template switching, and the final cDNA carried a unique molecular identifier so that TCR cDNA molecules could be counted accurately. First-strand cDNA for TCR alpha and beta chains was synthesized from specific primers in the conserved constant-segment region. To control for contamination, every cDNA library was double barcoded, receiving both a SMART-Mk sample barcode and Illumina barcodes. TruSeq adapter sequences, together with Illumina sample barcodes, were added in two successive PCR steps. Sequencing of the TCR alpha and beta cDNA libraries was done on the Illumina HiSeq platform using custom primers. The authors' analysis ran thus. Raw reads were processed with MiGEC to extract unique molecular identifiers, and MiXCR was used to determine CDR3 positions. Recombination models were inferred per individual with the repgenHMM and IGoR tools using an EM algorithm. Shared clonotypes were analyzed with the tcR package in R, and sharing was normalized by the product of cloneset sizes. Out-of-frame nonproductive sequences were analyzed to study raw recombination free of thymic and clonal selection effects. The raw public data were reprocessed by TCRdb itself: fastp quality trimming at Q25, MiXCR clonotype calling, in-frame beta chains only. Identical CDR3 proteins give one entry, which carries the most common genes and DNA. These V and J calls are TCRdb output, not the study's own analysis. The sample yields approximately 700,000 distinct CDR3 sequences; 5.5% to 6.5% were counted once. 1.5% to 2% of the sample belongs to the ten largest clones.

Per the germline V gene (reference sequence), DFQATT is the CDR1 and SNEGSKA is the CDR2. The V and J ends are trimmed by 3 bases and 4 bases, leaving 12 bases between them. From its cysteine to its phenylalanine, the CDR3 spans 13 amino acids. Only CDR3 DNA remains: 39 bases, in frame from the first base. Overall results and qualifications from the work: In monozygotic twins, recombination models systematically underestimated out-of-frame TCR alpha sharing, but the models matched the sharing seen between unrelated individuals. Zero-insertion analyses could be partly confounded by invariant T cells such as MAIT and iNKT, although diverse VJ usage argued against such confounding for most clonotypes. Compared with coincidental sharing between unrelated individuals, out-of-frame TCR alpha sequences shared between twins showed an excess of sequences with low generation probability. Fewer insertions were carried by abundant cord blood beta clonotypes, a similar but weaker trend appeared in young adult naive repertoires, and no such trend appeared in memory repertoires. Excess twin sharing in beta out-of-frame sequences was weaker because fewer shared sequences lowered the signal-to-noise ratio. Because the same donors could not be followed over many years, the conclusions relied on cross-sectional statistical analysis.

This chain joins TRBV20-1 to TRBJ2-5; D gene: possibly TRBD2, on 6 matching bases. The source is a man aged 18 to 35 in good health. Specimen: naive T cells sorted from blood. The cell subset or site tag for this specimen amounts to: cells isolated with a human naive T-cell isolation kit. The CDR3 has the sequence CSARAGLGETQYF. The DNA sequence is as follows: TGCAGTGCTAGGGCGGGGTTGGGAGAGACCCAGTACTTC.